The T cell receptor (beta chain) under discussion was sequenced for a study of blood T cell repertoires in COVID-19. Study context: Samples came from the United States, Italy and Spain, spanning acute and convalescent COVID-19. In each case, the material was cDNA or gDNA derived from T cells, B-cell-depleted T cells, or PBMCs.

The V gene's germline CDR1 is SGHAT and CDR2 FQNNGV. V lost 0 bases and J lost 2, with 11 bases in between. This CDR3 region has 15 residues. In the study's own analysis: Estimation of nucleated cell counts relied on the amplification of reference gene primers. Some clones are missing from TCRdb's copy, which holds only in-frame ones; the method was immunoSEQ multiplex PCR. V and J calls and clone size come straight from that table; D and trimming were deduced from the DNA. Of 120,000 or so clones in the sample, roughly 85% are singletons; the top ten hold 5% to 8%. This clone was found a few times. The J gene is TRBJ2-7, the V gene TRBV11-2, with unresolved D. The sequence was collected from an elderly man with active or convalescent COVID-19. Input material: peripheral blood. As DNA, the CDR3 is TGTGCCAGCAGCTTAGATAGGCAGGCCACCTACGAGCAGTACTTC. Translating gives CASSLDRQATYEQYF.